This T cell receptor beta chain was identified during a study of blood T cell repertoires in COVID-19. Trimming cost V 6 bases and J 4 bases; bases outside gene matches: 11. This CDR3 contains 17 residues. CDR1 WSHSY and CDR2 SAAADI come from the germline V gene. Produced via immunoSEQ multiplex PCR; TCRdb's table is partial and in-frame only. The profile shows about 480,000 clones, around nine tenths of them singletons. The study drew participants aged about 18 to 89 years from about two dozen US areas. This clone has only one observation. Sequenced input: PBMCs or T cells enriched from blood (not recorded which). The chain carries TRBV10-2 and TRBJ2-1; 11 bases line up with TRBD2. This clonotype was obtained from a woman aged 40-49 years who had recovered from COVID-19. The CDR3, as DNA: TGCGCCAGCAGGGGGACTAGCGGTAACGTACGGTACAATGAGCAGTTCTTC. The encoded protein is CASRGTSGNVRYNEQFF.